The 32 T cell receptor beta chains given below trace back to one sample, sequenced in a study of OX40 agonist ivuxolimab in advanced cancers. Only in-frame clones appear in the TCRdb table, and some are missing; sequencing was by immunoSEQ multiplex PCR. This sample has roughly 64,000 clones, with 84% found just once. Sequencing was performed on CD4+ or CD8+ T cells sorted from blood, taken in a trial of the OX40 agonist ivuxolimab. The receptors stem from an adult with an advanced solid tumor such as melanoma, head and neck, liver or kidney cancer.

The genes are TRBV7-8 and TRBJ2-1, with D perhaps given as TRBD1 or TRBD2 (5 bases each). Germline V gene sequence: CDR1 SGHVS, CDR2 FQNEAQ. This CDR3 is 15 amino acids long. V lost 5 bases and J 9 bases, leaving 20 bases between the germline ends. CDR3: CASSRGAQRNGEQFF. The DNA for the CDR3 is TGTGCCAGCAGCCGAGGGGCGCAAAGGAACGGTGAGCAGTTCTTC.

This clone was seen more than once but under ten times. CDR3 sequence reads: CASSTSIQGANQPQHF. CDR3 DNA sequence: TGTGCCAGCAGTACAAGTATCCAGGGGGCCAATCAGCCCCAGCATTTT. The J gene is TRBJ1-5, the V gene TRBV28; 8 bases agree with TRBD1. V lost 5 bases to trimming and J lost 3 bases; unmatched junction nucleotides: 9. Germline-derived CDR1 and CDR2 are MDHEN and SYDVKM. CDR3 length: 16 amino acids.

The CDR3 region has the DNA TGTGCCTGGAGTGTACTCGGACAAGGAGAGCAGTTCTTC. It yields the protein CAWSVLGQGEQFF. The rearrangement links TRBV30 to TRBJ2-1; perhaps TRBD1 as D (5 bases). The CDR3 contains 13 residues. Germline values: CDR1 GTSNPN, CDR2 SVGIG (reference sequence). Trimming stripped 0 bases from V and 10 bases from J, with 13 bases between.

CDR3 in amino acids: CASSLGDFLNTGELFF. CDR3 in DNA: TGTGCCAGCAGCTTAGGCGACTTCCTGAACACCGGGGAGCTGTTTTTT. The rearrangement uses TRBV11-2 and TRBJ2-2; D is undetermined. The germline V gene encodes CDR1 SGHAT and CDR2 FQNNGV. The CDR3 totals 16 residues. Trimming cost V 1 base and J 1 base, with 10 bases left between them.

V and J are TRBV9 and TRBJ2-7, with D perhaps TRBD1 or TRBD2 (5 bases each). This CDR3 has 15 amino acids. Per the germline V gene, CDR1 is SGDLS and CDR2 is YYNGEE. V lost 4 bases and J lost 6, with 20 bases in between. The CDR3 DNA is TGTGCCAGCAGCATACGGGACGGAACAGGTGCCGAGCAGTACTTC. Translation gives CASSIRDGTGAEQYF.

The CDR3 DNA sequence: TGTGCCAGCAGCTTACTTTGGCGGGACGAGCAGTACTTC. This sequence encodes CASSLLWRDEQYF. V usage is TRBV11-1 and J usage is TRBJ2-7, with D perhaps TRBD2 (5 bases). Looked up from germline, CDR1 is SGHAT and CDR2 is FQDESV (reference sequence). Trimming removed 2 bases at V and 5 bases at J, with 10 bases between. This CDR3 is 13 amino acids long.

The V gene is TRBV15, the J gene TRBJ2-7; TRBD2 matches 7 bases. The CDR3 is made up of 16 amino acids. In germline, CDR1 is LNHNV, CDR2 YYDKDF (reference sequence). Losses at the gene ends were 0 bases for V and 0 bases for J; bases not matched to a gene: 5. The CDR3: CATSRDLGGSSYEQYF. The CDR3 bases are TGTGCCACCAGCAGAGATCTCGGGGGGAGCTCCTACGAGCAGTACTTC.

In its sample, this clone was seen a few times. The chain uses TRBV4-1 and TRBJ1-2; weak D call: TRBD1 (6 bases). Trimming pared 0 bases from V and 1 base from J, leaving 27 bases between. The CDR3 contains 21 residues. Per the germline V gene, CDR1 is MGHRA and CDR2 is YSYEKL. CDR3 coding DNA: TGCGCCAGCAGCCAAGATGGTCCCAGGGAACAGGGCCGCTATGGTAACTATGGCTACACCTTC. It specifies CASSQDGPREQGRYGNYGYTF.

In DNA, the CDR3 is TGTGCCAGTAGATACGGACTGGGCAACACGAACACCGGGGAGCTGTTTTTT. Residues: CASRYGLGNTNTGELFF. The genes are TRBV19 and TRBJ2-2, with D perhaps matching TRBD2 (5 bases). Per the germline V gene, CDR1 is LNHDA and CDR2 is SQIVND (reference sequence). The CDR3 covers 17 residues. Trimming stripped 6 bases from V and 0 bases from J, with 17 bases between.

This chain links TRBV5-5 with TRBJ2-2; TRBD1 might be the D (6 bases). CDR1 is SGHKS, CDR2 YYEKEE, per germline (reference sequence). Deletions cut 6 bases from V and 1 base from J, with 10 bases between. CDR3 length: 14 residues. CDR3 sequence (DNA): TGTGCCAGCAACCCCAGGGGGAACACCGGGGAGCTGTTTTTT. Protein product: CASNPRGNTGELFF.

This clone was seen a single time. The chain couples TRBV11-2 to TRBJ2-3; 10 bases match TRBD2. V lost 1 base to trimming and J lost 1 base; unmatched junction nucleotides: 5. Looked up from germline, CDR1 is SGHAT and CDR2 is FQNNGV. This CDR3 is 17 amino acids long. The CDR3 sequence is CASSLGRLAGGTDTQYF. CDR3 coding DNA: TGTGCCAGCAGCTTAGGCCGACTAGCGGGTGGCACAGATACGCAGTATTTT.

The chain is built from TRBV1 and TRBJ2-7; TRBD1 reflects the table's D call only, with no check against the DNA. TRBV1 is flagged as a pseudogene. CDR3 length equals 14 residues. DNA of the CDR3: TGCACCCCGGGTAGGGGGACAGGGGGTTACGAGCAGTACTTC. Translating it yields CTPGRGTGGYEQYF.

V is TRBV2 and J is TRBJ2-1; 13 positions agree with TRBD2. The CDR3 sequence is 15 residues long. Germline CDR1 is SNHLY and CDR2 is FYNNEI. V lost 6 bases and J lost 6; bases outside the gene matches: 5. The CDR3 here is CASRARTSGGNEQFF. The CDR3 DNA follows: TGTGCCAGCAGGGCAAGGACTAGCGGGGGCAATGAGCAGTTCTTC.

The rearrangement joins TRBV7-8 to TRBJ1-6, with 7 positions matching TRBD1. J lost 9 bases, V lost 5 bases, and 10 bases had no gene match. The CDR3 contains 15 residues. Per germline, CDR1 SGHVS and CDR2 FQNEAQ. CDR3 bases: TGTGCCAGCAGCCCAGACAGGGCCGGGGGTTCACCCCTCCACTTT. Its protein is CASSPDRAGGSPLHF. Full variable domain (rest looked up from reference TRBV7-8 and TRBJ1-6): GAGVSQSPRYKVAKRGQDVALRCDPISGHVSLFWYQQALGQGPEFLTYFQNEAQLDKSGLPSDRFFAERPEGSVSTLKIQRTQQEDSAVYLCASSPDRAGGSPLHFGNGTRLTVT.

The rearrangement links TRBV7-3 to TRBJ1-2, with D maybe TRBD1 (5 bases). The germline V and J ends were trimmed by 5 bases and 4 bases, with 14 bases remaining between them. The CDR3 spans 14 residues. Germline V gene lookup returns CDR1 SGHTA and CDR2 FQGTGA. The CDR3, as DNA: TGTGCCAGCAGCCCCGACAGAAACTCCTATGGCTACACCTTC. Its protein is CASSPDRNSYGYTF.

The V gene is TRBV5-4, the J gene TRBJ2-7; 7 bases line up with TRBD1. Germline loops: CDR1 SGHNT, CDR2 YYREEE (reference sequence). J was trimmed by 0 bases and V by 0 bases; bases with no gene match: 3. The CDR3 has 15 residues. The CDR3 DNA follows: TGTGCCAGCAGCTTGGGACAGGGTCTCTCCTACGAGCAGTACTTC. Translating it yields CASSLGQGLSYEQYF.

The chain is built from TRBV7-6 and TRBJ2-6; 12 bases align to TRBD2. This CDR3 spans 18 amino acids. J lost 4 bases, V lost 7 bases, and 11 bases had no gene match. Germline-derived CDR1 and CDR2 are SGHVS and FNYEAQ. The CDR3 region is CASTPLAGGPRGANVLTF. CDR3 DNA sequence: TGTGCCAGCACCCCTCTAGCGGGGGGGCCAAGGGGGGCCAACGTCCTGACTTTC.

This clone was counted only a few times. The chain combines TRBV30 with TRBJ1-2, with 8 bases identical to TRBD1. The CDR3 loop spans 14 amino acids. J gave up 6 bases and V 3 bases, and 9 bases lay outside the gene matches. CDR1 is GTSNPN, CDR2 SVGIG, per germline (reference sequence). The CDR3 DNA reads TGTGCCTGGAGCCCCCACAGGGGGAGAAATGGCTACACCTTC. Its translation is CAWSPHRGRNGYTF.

As concerns this clone: An end of the junction does not agree with germline; a read error may underlie this. The CDR3 loop is CASSWDSQGTQYF. The CDR3 nucleotides read TGTGCCAGCAGTTGGGACAGCCAAGGGACCCAGTACTTC. The rearrangement joins TRBV13 to TRBJ2-5, with TRBD1 matching 7 bases. Looked up from germline, CDR1 is PRHDT and CDR2 is FYEKMQ (reference sequence). CDR3 length: 13 residues.

This chain links TRBV7-3 with TRBJ2-3, with 10 bases matching TRBD2. The CDR3 consists of 20 residues. CDR1 is SGHTA, CDR2 FQGTGA, per germline. V shed 5 bases and J 2 bases; nucleotides not matched to a gene: 19. DNA of the CDR3: TGTGCCAGCAGCCTGGGGGCTAGCGGGAGATTTGAGGGCTTCACAGATACGCAGTATTTT. As protein: CASSLGASGRFEGFTDTQYF. Full variable domain (missing parts from reference TRBV7-3 and TRBJ2-3): GAGVSQTPSNKVTEKGKYVELRCDPISGHTALYWYRQSLGQGPEFLIYFQGTGAADDSGLPNDRFFAVRPEGSVSTLKIQRTERGDSAVYLCASSLGASGRFEGFTDTQYFGPGTRLTVL.

V and J are TRBV2 and TRBJ2-2; no definite D call. This CDR3 region has 13 residues. Trimming removed 6 bases at V and 1 base at J, with 6 bases between. Germline lookup yields CDR1 SNHLY and CDR2 FYNNEI. CDR3 residues: CASSQENTGELFF. Here the CDR3 DNA reads TGTGCCAGCAGCCAGGAGAACACCGGGGAGCTGTTTTTT.

This clone appeared once. V usage is TRBV7-8 and J usage is TRBJ2-1; tentatively, D is TRBD2 (5 bases). CDR3 length equals 15 residues. Germline-derived CDR1 and CDR2 are SGHVS and FQNEAQ. Deletions cut 1 base from V and 9 bases from J, with 16 bases between. CDR3: CASSLGRGKVGEQFF. The CDR3 DNA reads as TGTGCCAGCAGCTTAGGAAGAGGGAAGGTCGGTGAGCAGTTCTTC.

The V call is TRBV27, the J call TRBJ2-1; D tentatively fits TRBD1 or TRBD2 (6 bases each). The V end was cut by 5 bases, the J end by 2 bases, with 13 bases between. Germline loops: CDR1 MNHEY, CDR2 SMNVEV (reference sequence). The CDR3 is made up of 15 amino acids. Here the CDR3 reads CASSLGGLTYNEQFF. The DNA of the CDR3 is TGTGCCAGCAGTCTAGGGGGGCTAACCTACAATGAGCAGTTCTTC.

The V gene is TRBV28, the J gene TRBJ2-7; D is uncertain. This CDR3 has 11 amino acids. Trimming shortened V by 8 bases and J by 7 bases, and 12 bases separated the two germline ends. Germline assignment: CDR1 MDHEN and CDR2 SYDVKM. The CDR3 DNA follows: TGTGCCAGCGGTTCGGTCCGGGAGCAGTACTTC. Encoded protein: CASGSVREQYF.

The chain joins TRBV23-1 to TRBJ1-4; D ambiguous. TRBV23-1 is noted as an ORF with a role that remains uncertain. CDR3 length: 18 residues. Trimming left V 2 bases short and J 10 bases short, with 26 bases between. The CDR3 region has the DNA TGCGCCAGCAGTCAAAAAGACCCCTCCGGGGTTAGCCTAGGAAAACTGTTTTTT. Translation gives CASSQKDPSGVSLGKLFF.

This chain links TRBV10-2 with TRBJ2-5; possible D gene TRBD2, 6 bases. Trimming removed 4 bases from V and 3 bases from J, with 9 bases in between. Germline assignment: CDR1 WSHSY and CDR2 SAAADI. The CDR3 is 13 amino acids. CDR3 loop: CASSGGDKETQYF. Here the CDR3 DNA reads TGCGCCAGCAGTGGCGGGGATAAAGAGACCCAGTACTTC.

On this clone itself: In this CDR3 the conserved last residue, phenylalanine or tryptophan, is missing, so a read error is likely. The chain combines TRBV15 with TRBJ1-1, with 7 bases that match TRBD1. The germline CDR1 and CDR2 sequences are LNHNV and YYDKDF (reference sequence). The CDR3 is 16 residues long. V gave up 0 bases and J gave up 1 base; unmatched junction bases: 5. DNA of the CDR3: TGTGCCACCAGCAGAGACCCGGACAGGTCGAACACTGAAGCTTTCCTT. Encoded protein: CATSRDPDRSNTEAFL.

The CDR3 loop is CASSRTLDPDTQYF. The CDR3 nucleotides are TGCGCCAGCAGCCGGACCCTAGACCCAGATACGCAGTATTTT. The rearrangement links TRBV4-1 to TRBJ2-3; D is unclear. The CDR3 totals 14 residues. Germline V gene lookup returns CDR1 MGHRA and CDR2 YSYEKL. V was pared by 4 bases and J by 4 bases, with 12 bases between.

The chain recombines TRBV7-2 with TRBJ1-2; D is possibly TRBD1 (5 bases). V lost 2 bases and J 4 bases, leaving 11 bases between the germline ends. This CDR3 is built from 14 residues. Germline V gene data show CDR1 as SGHTA and CDR2 as FQGNSA. The CDR3 sequence: CASSLNAGPYGYTF. The CDR3 bases are TGTGCCAGCAGCTTAAACGCAGGGCCCTATGGCTACACCTTC. The complete variable domain, with remaining parts taken from reference TRBV7-2 and TRBJ1-2, reads GAGVSQSPSNKVTEKGKDVELRCDPISGHTALYWYRQSLGQGLEFLIYFQGNSAPDKSGLPSDRFSAERTGGSVSTLTIQRTQQEDSAVYLCASSLNAGPYGYTFGSGTRLTVV.

The chain uses TRBV7-2 and TRBJ1-5; TRBD1 might be the D (5 bases). From germline, CDR1 is SGHTA and CDR2 FQGNSA. With 2 bases removed from V and 3 bases from J, the gap between germline ends came to 11 bases. CDR3 length equals 15 residues. The CDR3: CASSLYTGANQPQHF. CDR3 in DNA: TGTGCCAGCAGCTTATATACAGGTGCCAATCAGCCCCAGCATTTT. The variable domain in full, with the rest retrieved from reference TRBV7-2 and TRBJ1-5, is GAGVSQSPSNKVTEKGKDVELRCDPISGHTALYWYRQSLGQGLEFLIYFQGNSAPDKSGLPSDRFSAERTGGSVSTLTIQRTQQEDSAVYLCASSLYTGANQPQHFGDGTRLSIL.

The rearrangement joins TRBV11-3 to TRBJ2-7; the D is unclear. The CDR3 contains 12 residues. Germline V gene data show CDR1 as SGHNT and CDR2 as YENEEA. Trimming took 5 bases from V and 6 from J, leaving 11 bases between them. The CDR3, as DNA: TGTGCCAGCAGCCAGACCGGTGGCGAGCAGTACTTC. Residues: CASSQTGGEQYF.

This clone is deemed medium-sized. The chain joins TRBV6-1 to TRBJ1-4, with no clear D. The ends were cut back, 4 bases at V and 8 bases at J, with 8 bases in the middle. Germline CDR1 and CDR2: MNHNS and SASEGT. This CDR3 spans 12 amino acids. CDR3 bases: TGTGCCAGCAGTGTTGCGGGAGAAAAACTGTTTTTT. Protein product: CASSVAGEKLFF.